This T cell receptor beta chain emerged from a study of blood T cell repertoires in COVID-19. The ends were cut back, 4 bases at V and 5 bases at J, with 20 bases in the middle. The CDR3 extends over 16 amino acids. Germline V lookup: CDR1 SGHDN, CDR2 FVKESK. TCRdb's table, derived via immunoSEQ multiplex PCR, lists solely in-frame clones and lacks some. This sample has 200,000 to 250,000 clones, with around nine tenths found just once. The clonotype comes from a woman in her 70s with active or convalescent COVID-19. The specimen was peripheral blood. The chain is built from TRBV14 and TRBJ2-5, with TRBD2 as a possible D gene (6 bases). CDR3 in DNA: TGTGCCAGCAGCCCCATAGGAGGGGCCCTCGGGGAGACCCAGTACTTC. Amino acids: CASSPIGGALGETQYF. Using reference TRBV14 and TRBJ2-5 for the parts outside the CDR3, the full variable domain is EAGVTQFPSHSVIEKGQTVTLRCDPISGHDNLYWYRRVMGKEIKFLLHFVKESKQDESGMPNNRFLAERTGGTYSTLKVQPAELEDSGVYFCASSPIGGALGETQYFGPGTRLLVL.